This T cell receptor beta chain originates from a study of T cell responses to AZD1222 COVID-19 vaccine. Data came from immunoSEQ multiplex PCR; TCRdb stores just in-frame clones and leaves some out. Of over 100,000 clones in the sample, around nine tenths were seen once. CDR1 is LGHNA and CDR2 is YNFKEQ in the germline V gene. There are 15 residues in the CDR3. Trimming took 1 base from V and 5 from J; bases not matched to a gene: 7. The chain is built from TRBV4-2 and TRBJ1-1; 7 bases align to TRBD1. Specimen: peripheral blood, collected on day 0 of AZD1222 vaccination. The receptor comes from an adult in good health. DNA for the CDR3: TGTGCCAGCAGCCAAGTCGACAGGGAAGGGACTGAAGCTTTCTTT. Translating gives CASSQVDREGTEAFF.